This is a list of T cell receptor beta chains from one sample in a study of T cells in tumors after PD-1 blockade. Using immunoSEQ multiplex PCR, the repertoire was profiled, and TCRdb retains in-frame clones only, with some absent. The repertoire holds fewer than 25,000 clones, with nearly 85% as singletons. This material consisted of PBMCs, taken after anti-PD-1 treatment. The receptors stem from a human donor with basal cell carcinoma. Each CDR3 is given with its conserved first and last residue. D genes are given only for firm matches.

j_gene: TRBJ2-7; v_gene: TRBV7-9; d_gene: TRBD1; CDR3aa: CASSSHRGEQYF
j_gene: TRBJ1-6; v_gene: TRBV6-6; d_gene: -; CDR3aa: CASSYSDSPLHF
j_gene: TRBJ2-1; v_gene: TRBV6-4; d_gene: TRBD2; CDR3aa: CASSEFASGGDNEQFF
j_gene: TRBJ2-3; v_gene: TRBV3-1/TRBV3-2; d_gene: TRBD2; CDR3aa: CATHRGGSTDTQYF
j_gene: TRBJ2-3; v_gene: TRBV15; d_gene: -; CDR3aa: CATSRDLGGGDTQYF
j_gene: TRBJ1-1; v_gene: TRBV5-5; d_gene: TRBD1; CDR3aa: CASSLGQGKAFF
j_gene: TRBJ2-3; v_gene: TRBV9; d_gene: TRBD2; CDR3aa: CASSVGSGGGSTDTQYF
j_gene: TRBJ2-6; v_gene: TRBV2; d_gene: -; CDR3aa: CASRGGSAGANVLTF
j_gene: TRBJ1-2; v_gene: TRBV6-4; d_gene: TRBD1; CDR3aa: CASSDLTGFGYTF
j_gene: TRBJ1-2; v_gene: TRBV25-1; d_gene: TRBD1; CDR3aa: CASRGQLEGYGYTF
j_gene: TRBJ1-5; v_gene: TRBV5-6; d_gene: TRBD1; CDR3aa: CASSSLGQELNQPQHF
j_gene: TRBJ1-5; v_gene: TRBV19; d_gene: -; CDR3aa: CASSIDRTGNQPQHF
j_gene: TRBJ2-5; v_gene: TRBV7-2; d_gene: TRBD2; CDR3aa: CASSLRGGAFGETQYF
j_gene: TRBJ2-1; v_gene: TRBV7-3; d_gene: -; CDR3aa: CASSEGVSGDEQFF
j_gene: TRBJ2-7; v_gene: TRBV4-1; d_gene: -; CDR3aa: CASSQETVYEQYF
j_gene: TRBJ2-1; v_gene: TRBV6-5; d_gene: -; CDR3aa: CASLKSGSNEQFF
j_gene: TRBJ2-1; v_gene: TRBV2; d_gene: -; CDR3aa: CASSPQRAEQFF
j_gene: TRBJ1-6; v_gene: TRBV30; d_gene: TRBD1; CDR3aa: CAWSGGTGSWTNSPLHF
j_gene: TRBJ2-3; v_gene: TRBV7-9; d_gene: -; CDR3aa: CASSTERGTDTQYF
j_gene: TRBJ2-1; v_gene: TRBV30; d_gene: -; CDR3aa: CAWTHQQGWGSYNEQFF
j_gene: TRBJ1-4; v_gene: TRBV11-3; d_gene: TRBD1; CDR3aa: CASVGQGNEKLFF
j_gene: TRBJ1-1; v_gene: TRBV19; d_gene: -; CDR3aa: CASSLSAAANTEAFF
j_gene: TRBJ2-5; v_gene: TRBV5-1; d_gene: -; CDR3aa: CASSFKETQYF
j_gene: TRBJ1-2; v_gene: TRBV7-9; d_gene: TRBD1; CDR3aa: CASSYLGQGDRGYTF
j_gene: TRBJ2-1; v_gene: TRBV6-5; d_gene: -; CDR3aa: CASSFALSSYNEQFF
j_gene: TRBJ1-2; v_gene: TRBV29-1; d_gene: TRBD1; CDR3aa: CSAAGGPGYGYTF
j_gene: TRBJ2-5; v_gene: TRBV7-9; d_gene: -; CDR3aa: CASSASGTRLSETQYF
j_gene: TRBJ2-5; v_gene: TRBV5-1; d_gene: TRBD2; CDR3aa: CASSLGTGGQETQYF
j_gene: TRBJ2-6; v_gene: TRBV5-1; d_gene: -; CDR3aa: CASSLTQGPGANVLTF
j_gene: TRBJ2-1; v_gene: TRBV9; d_gene: TRBD1; CDR3aa: CASSVEQGANNEQFF
j_gene: TRBJ1-3; v_gene: TRBV19; d_gene: -; CDR3aa: CAIGGSGNTIYF
j_gene: TRBJ1-1; v_gene: TRBV4-1; d_gene: TRBD1; CDR3aa: CASSQIQGKGSMNTEAFF
j_gene: TRBJ1-4; v_gene: TRBV6-5; d_gene: -; CDR3aa: CASSFTNSLNEKLFF
j_gene: TRBJ1-1; v_gene: TRBV4-1; d_gene: TRBD1; CDR3aa: CASSQDIMGGGTGDEAFF
j_gene: TRBJ2-1; v_gene: TRBV7-3; d_gene: TRBD2; CDR3aa: CASSSHLGGGADEQFF
j_gene: TRBJ2-5; v_gene: TRBV18; d_gene: -; CDR3aa: CASSPGGGETQYF
j_gene: TRBJ1-3; v_gene: TRBV19; d_gene: TRBD1; CDR3aa: CASTDPRRTGTRNTIYF
j_gene: TRBJ1-4; v_gene: TRBV4-2; d_gene: -; CDR3aa: CASSQDRSADQKLFF
j_gene: TRBJ1-2; v_gene: TRBV14; d_gene: -; CDR3aa: CASSPPGYGYTF
j_gene: TRBJ1-5; v_gene: TRBV18; d_gene: -; CDR3aa: CASSPGVSNQPQHF
j_gene: TRBJ2-7; v_gene: TRBV29-1; d_gene: TRBD2; CDR3aa: CSVGLAGASYEQYF
j_gene: TRBJ2-3; v_gene: TRBV19; d_gene: TRBD2; CDR3aa: CASTGSGVSTDTQYF
j_gene: TRBJ2-5; v_gene: TRBV19; d_gene: -; CDR3aa: CASSQLARQETQYF
j_gene: TRBJ2-5; v_gene: TRBV3-1/TRBV3-2; d_gene: -; CDR3aa: CASRTFGSYQETQYF
j_gene: TRBJ1-2; v_gene: TRBV7-2; d_gene: -; CDR3aa: CASSLNYGYTF
j_gene: TRBJ2-1; v_gene: TRBV6-4; d_gene: TRBD2; CDR3aa: CASSDWKAGGPQFF
j_gene: TRBJ2-3; v_gene: TRBV7-8; d_gene: -; CDR3aa: CASSKQVSSTDTQYF
j_gene: TRBJ2-6; v_gene: TRBV30; d_gene: -; CDR3aa: CAWSAARVRSGANVLTF
j_gene: TRBJ2-1; v_gene: TRBV3-1/TRBV3-2; d_gene: -; CDR3aa: CASSQRVGFEQFF
j_gene: TRBJ2-7; v_gene: TRBV4-1; d_gene: TRBD1; CDR3aa: CASSQIGTGNYEQYF
j_gene: TRBJ1-3; v_gene: TRBV2; d_gene: TRBD1; CDR3aa: CASMTGYENTIYF
j_gene: TRBJ1-1; v_gene: TRBV25-1; d_gene: -; CDR3aa: CASRLSGGSTEAFF
j_gene: TRBJ1-5; v_gene: TRBV29-1; d_gene: -; CDR3aa: CSAQGNSNQPQHF